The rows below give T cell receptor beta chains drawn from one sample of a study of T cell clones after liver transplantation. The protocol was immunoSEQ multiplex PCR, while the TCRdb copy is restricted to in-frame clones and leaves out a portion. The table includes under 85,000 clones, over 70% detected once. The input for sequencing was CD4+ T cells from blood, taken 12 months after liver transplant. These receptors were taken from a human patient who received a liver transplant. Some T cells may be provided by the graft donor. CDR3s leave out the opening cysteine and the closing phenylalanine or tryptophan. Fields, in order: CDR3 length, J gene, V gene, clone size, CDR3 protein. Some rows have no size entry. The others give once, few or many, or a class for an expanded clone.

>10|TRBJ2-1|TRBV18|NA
ASSSGRIEQF
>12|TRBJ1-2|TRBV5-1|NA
ASKPGQGDYGYT
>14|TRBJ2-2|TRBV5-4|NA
ASSRTSGRNTGELF
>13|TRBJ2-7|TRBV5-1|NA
ASSELAGGDYEQY
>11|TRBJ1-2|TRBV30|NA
AWGRDRPRGYT
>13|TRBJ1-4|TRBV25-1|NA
ASSEYRRVYEKLF
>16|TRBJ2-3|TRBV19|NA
ASSISAGGASRTDTQY
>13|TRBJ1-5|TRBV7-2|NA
ASRGGTGVNQPQH
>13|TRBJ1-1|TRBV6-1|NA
ASSEGGRPNTEAF
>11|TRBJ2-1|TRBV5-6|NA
ASRLSSYNEQF
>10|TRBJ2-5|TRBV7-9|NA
ASSSLLETQY
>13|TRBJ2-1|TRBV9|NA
ASSHGGLEYNEQF
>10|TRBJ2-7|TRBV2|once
AISSGGYEQY
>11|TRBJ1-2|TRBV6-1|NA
ASRYRDQNGYT
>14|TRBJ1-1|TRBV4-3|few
ASSQAPLTGNTEAF
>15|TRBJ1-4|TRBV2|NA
ASSEVFNRGVGEKLF
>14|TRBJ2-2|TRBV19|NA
ASSGTSGRLNGELF
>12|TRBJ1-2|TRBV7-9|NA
ASSHPGTGNDYT
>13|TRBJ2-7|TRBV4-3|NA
ASSRAAGFSYEQY
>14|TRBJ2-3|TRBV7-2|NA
ASSTHRGGGTDTQY
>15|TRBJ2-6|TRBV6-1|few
ASSERGVTSGANVLT
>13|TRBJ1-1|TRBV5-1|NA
ASSDGQGADTEAF
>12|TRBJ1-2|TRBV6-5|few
ASSYGTEGYGYT
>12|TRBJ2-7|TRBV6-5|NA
ASRTPGQGYEQY
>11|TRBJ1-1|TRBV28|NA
ASSFRGGTEAF
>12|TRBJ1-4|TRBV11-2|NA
ASSLVATNEKLF
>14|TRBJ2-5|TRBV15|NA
ATSRDSRLGGETQY
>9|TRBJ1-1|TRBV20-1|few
SANRQEKAF
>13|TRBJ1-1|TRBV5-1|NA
ASSHRDRGNTEAF
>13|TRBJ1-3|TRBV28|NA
ASSFSGQFGNTIY
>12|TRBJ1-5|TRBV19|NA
ASSRGGGNQPQH
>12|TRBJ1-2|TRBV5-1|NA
ASRRQGANYGYT
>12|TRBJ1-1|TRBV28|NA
ASSLTQGTTEAF
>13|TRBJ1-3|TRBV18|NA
ASSPTADSGNTIY
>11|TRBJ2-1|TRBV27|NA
ASGREYFNEQF
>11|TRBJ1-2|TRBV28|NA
ASTTGASYGYT
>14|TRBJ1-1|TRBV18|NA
ASSHRTGARRTEAF
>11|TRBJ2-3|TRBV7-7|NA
ASSLQIADTQY
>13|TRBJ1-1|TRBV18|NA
ASSPPGRRNTEAF
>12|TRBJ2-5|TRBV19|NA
ASSMIGRGETQY
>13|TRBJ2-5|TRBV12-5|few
ASGLAEGGRGTQY
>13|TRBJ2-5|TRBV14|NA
ASSQGGRGGETQY
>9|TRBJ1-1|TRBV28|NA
ASSPITEAF
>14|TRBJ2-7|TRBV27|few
ASSIRTSGGPGEQY
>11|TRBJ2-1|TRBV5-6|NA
ASSYGLANEQF
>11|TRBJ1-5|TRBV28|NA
ASRFHGNQPQH
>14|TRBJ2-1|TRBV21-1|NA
ASSKDARGQYNEQF
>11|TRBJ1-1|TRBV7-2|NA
ASSRTRQFEAF
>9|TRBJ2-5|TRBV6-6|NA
AIGQGETQY
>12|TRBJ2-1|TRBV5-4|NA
ASSPADPPPRAV
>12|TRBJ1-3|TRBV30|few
AWTKSLSGNTIY
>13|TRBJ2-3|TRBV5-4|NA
ASSLAGGPGDTQY
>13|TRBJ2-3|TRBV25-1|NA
ASSGASGRKDTQY
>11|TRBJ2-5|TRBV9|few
ASSGTGLETQY